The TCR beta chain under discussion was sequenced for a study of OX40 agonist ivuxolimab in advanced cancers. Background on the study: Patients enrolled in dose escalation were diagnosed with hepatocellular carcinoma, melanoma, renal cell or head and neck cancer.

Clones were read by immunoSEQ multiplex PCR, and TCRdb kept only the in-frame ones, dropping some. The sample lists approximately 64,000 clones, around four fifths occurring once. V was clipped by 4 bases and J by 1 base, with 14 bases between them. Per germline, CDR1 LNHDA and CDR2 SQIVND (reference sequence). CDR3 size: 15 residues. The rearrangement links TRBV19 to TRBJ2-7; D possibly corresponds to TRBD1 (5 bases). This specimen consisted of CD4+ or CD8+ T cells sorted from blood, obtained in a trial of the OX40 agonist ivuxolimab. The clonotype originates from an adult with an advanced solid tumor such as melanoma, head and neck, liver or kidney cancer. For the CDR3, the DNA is TGTGCCAGTAGTACCGCCGCCCGACAGTCCTACGAGCAGTACTTC. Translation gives CASSTAARQSYEQYF.